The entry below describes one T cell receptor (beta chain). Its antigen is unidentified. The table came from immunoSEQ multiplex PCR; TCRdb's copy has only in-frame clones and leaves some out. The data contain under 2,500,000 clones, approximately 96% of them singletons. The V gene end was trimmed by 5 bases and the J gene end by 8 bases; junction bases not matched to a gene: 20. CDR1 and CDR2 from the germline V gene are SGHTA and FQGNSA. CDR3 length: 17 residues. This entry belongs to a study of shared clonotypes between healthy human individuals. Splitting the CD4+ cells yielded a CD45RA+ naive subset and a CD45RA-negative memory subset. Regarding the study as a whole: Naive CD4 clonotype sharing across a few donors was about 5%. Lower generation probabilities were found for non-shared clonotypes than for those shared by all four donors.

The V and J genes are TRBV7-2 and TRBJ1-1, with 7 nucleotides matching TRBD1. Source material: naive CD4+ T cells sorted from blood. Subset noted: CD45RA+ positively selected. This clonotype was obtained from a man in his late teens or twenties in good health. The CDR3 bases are TGTGCCAGCAGCCGGACCCACCCTCTTCGACAGGGTCGGGAAGCTTTCTTT. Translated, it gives CASSRTHPLRQGREAFF.